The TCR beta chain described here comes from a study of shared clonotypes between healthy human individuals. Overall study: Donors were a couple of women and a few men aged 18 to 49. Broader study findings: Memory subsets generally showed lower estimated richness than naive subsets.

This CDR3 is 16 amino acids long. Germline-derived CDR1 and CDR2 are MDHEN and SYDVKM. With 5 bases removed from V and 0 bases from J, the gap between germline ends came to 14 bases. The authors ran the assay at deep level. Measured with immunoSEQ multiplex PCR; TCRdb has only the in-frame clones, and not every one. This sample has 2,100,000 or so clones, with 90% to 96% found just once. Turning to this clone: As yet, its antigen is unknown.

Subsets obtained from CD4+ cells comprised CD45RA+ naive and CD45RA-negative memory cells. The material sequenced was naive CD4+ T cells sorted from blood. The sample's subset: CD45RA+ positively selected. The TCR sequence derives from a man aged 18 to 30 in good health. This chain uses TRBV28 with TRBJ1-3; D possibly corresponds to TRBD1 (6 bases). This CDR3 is CASSGGGPSSGNTIYF. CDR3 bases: TGTGCCAGCAGTGGGGGGGGCCCCAGCTCTGGAAACACCATATATTTT.